A selection of T cell receptor beta chains follows, all from one sample in a study of T cells after yellow fever vaccination. One entry per CDR3 protein, called by TCRdb with MiXCR from the 5' RACE reads. The sample lists over 65,000 distinct CDR3 sequences; roughly 15% were seen once. Sequences were derived from CD8+ T cells not binding an NS4B(214-222) dextramer, sorted from PBMCs, sampled less than 25 days after the first yellow fever vaccination. These receptor sequences come from a man between 18 and 35 years old who received the YFV17D yellow fever vaccine. Both conserved end residues are part of each CDR3. D genes are given only for firm matches. The size of a clone is reported for some rows only, either as once, few or many, or as a class for expanded clones.

CASSQDGGTGNEKLFF TGTGCCAGCAGCCAAGATGGAGGGACAGGGAATGAAAAACTGTTTTTT TRBV4-2 TRBD1 TRBJ1-4 few
CASSQVFTNSYNEQFF TGCGCCAGCAGCCAAGTTTTCACCAACTCCTACAATGAGCAGTTCTTC TRBV4-1 NA TRBJ2-1 few
CSVFRQGAYEQYF TGCAGCGTTTTCAGACAGGGGGCCTACGAGCAGTACTTC TRBV29-1 TRBD1 TRBJ2-7 few
CASSYWTGVNEQFF TGTGCCAGCAGCTACTGGACAGGGGTCAATGAGCAGTTCTTC TRBV6-2/TRBV6-3 TRBD1 TRBJ2-1 few
CASRDWDSSNTGELFF TGTGCCAGCAGGGACTGGGACAGCTCGAACACCGGGGAGCTGTTTTTT TRBV2 TRBD1 TRBJ2-2 many
CASSQDFEKLFF TGCGCCAGCAGTCAGGACTTTGAAAAACTGTTTTTT TRBV4-1 NA TRBJ1-4 NA
CASSPGGEETQYF TGTGCCAGCAGTCCAGGAGGGGAAGAGACCCAGTACTTC TRBV12-3/TRBV12-4 NA TRBJ2-5 NA
CASSLEGREVSYEQFF TGTGCCAGCAGCTTGGAAGGCAGAGAAGTGAGCTATGAGCAGTTCTTC TRBV5-6 NA TRBJ2-1 NA
CASSQGGEGYTEAFF TGCGCCAGCAGCCAAGGGGGCGAGGGTTACACTGAAGCTTTCTTT TRBV4-1 NA TRBJ1-1 NA
CASSQEVYEQFF TGCGCCAGCAGCCAAGAAGTCTATGAGCAGTTCTTC TRBV4-1 NA TRBJ2-1 NA
CASSRGQFQETQYF TGTGCCAGCAGCCGCGGACAGTTCCAAGAGACCCAGTACTTC TRBV6-2/TRBV6-3 NA TRBJ2-5 NA
CASSPLWTGEGEQYF TGTGCCAGCAGCCCCCTTTGGACAGGGGAGGGGGAGCAGTACTTC TRBV12-3/TRBV12-4 TRBD1 TRBJ2-7 few
CASSNLTGVGEETQYF TGTGCCAGCAGCAATCTAACAGGGGTAGGGGAAGAGACCCAGTACTTC TRBV21-1 NA TRBJ2-5 few
CASSLVGVTSRYGYTF TGTGCCAGCAGCTTAGTCGGGGTTACGTCTAGATATGGCTACACCTTC TRBV7-9 NA TRBJ1-2 NA
CASSPGVLDTQYF TGTGCCAGCAGCCCCGGGGTCCTGGATACGCAGTATTTT TRBV5-6 NA TRBJ2-3 NA
CASSQESVQHSNQPQHF TGTGCCAGCAGCCAAGAGTCGGTCCAGCATAGCAATCAGCCCCAGCATTTT TRBV4-2 NA TRBJ1-5 few